This is a list of T cell receptor beta chains from one sample in a study of blood T cells in healthy people across ages. TCRdb redid the calling of the 5' RACE reads with MiXCR, one entry per CDR3 protein. The sample has approximately 1.5 million distinct CDR3 sequences, roughly a third seen once. Sequenced material: blood. These receptors came from a woman aged 25 to 39 in good health. Both conserved end residues are part of each CDR3.

cdr3_length	v_call	j_call	cdr3_aa
12	TRBV20-1	TRBJ1-4	CIGRTGDEKLFF
13	TRBV7-9	TRBJ1-1	CASSSAGSAEAFF
13	TRBV20-1	TRBJ1-1	CSAAGGAYTEAFF
13	TRBV29-1	TRBJ1-1	CSGTGTVFSEAFF
16	TRBV4-1	TRBJ2-7	CASSHLQSGRGYEQYF
14	TRBV21-1	TRBJ2-2	CASSKDTRTGELFF
13	TRBV6-4	TRBJ2-3	CASSDSEADTQYF
17	TRBV28	TRBJ2-1	CASSSLTSGRLRNEQFF
13	TRBV20-1	TRBJ1-1	CSARDPRNPEAFF
19	TRBV7-2	TRBJ2-3	CASSPGGVGLAGYRDTQYF
15	TRBV7-9	TRBJ1-1	CASSLIGALNTEAFF
16	TRBV6-2/TRBV6-3	TRBJ1-1	CASTPGRRAMNTEAFF
16	TRBV7-9	TRBJ2-3	CASSLEGAGPTDTQYF
16	TRBV21-1	TRBJ2-7	CASSERRVPLTYEQYF
12	TRBV20-1	TRBJ1-2	CSAKRTGDGYTF
15	TRBV7-2	TRBJ1-4	CASSFKTGGVEKLFF
14	TRBV24-1	TRBJ2-1	CATSDPVIGNEQFF
13	TRBV5-5	TRBJ1-2	CASSLQTNYGYTF
15	TRBV11-2	TRBJ2-5	CASSPGARVAETQYF
16	TRBV29-1	TRBJ2-7	CSVVLLGQGISYEQYF
13	TRBV6-5	TRBJ2-7	CASSYSGTYEQYF
13	TRBV11-2	TRBJ1-1	CASSLEGNGEAFF
16	TRBV9	TRBJ2-3	CASSTSGGRYTDTQYF
14	TRBV4-2	TRBJ1-2	CATYAGLGGGGYTF
16	TRBV12-3/TRBV12-4	TRBJ2-5	CASSAGQGALWETQYF
14	TRBV20-1	TRBJ2-1	CSARGNSLMDEQFF
14	TRBV4-1	TRBJ2-7	CASSVTSGKYEQYF
15	TRBV3-1	TRBJ1-6	CASSPPGDWNSPLHF
17	TRBV20-1	TRBJ2-1	CSAKGQELVGSYNEQFF
11	TRBV28	TRBJ2-7	CASGQRVEQYF
13	TRBV12-3/TRBV12-4	TRBJ2-5	CASSFYRQETQYF
14	TRBV29-1	TRBJ2-6	CSVGTGSGANVLTF
15	TRBV9	TRBJ2-1	CASSVDVGLNNEQFF
14	TRBV6-1	TRBJ2-3	CASSANTPADTQYF
14	TRBV10-3	TRBJ1-5	CAVSGNREGQPQHF
16	TRBV4-2	TRBJ2-1	CASSHTAGFGFNEQFF
13	TRBV5-1	TRBJ2-7	CASSLESYYEQYF
14	TRBV12-3/TRBV12-4	TRBJ1-2	CASSFTGSKYGYTF
14	TRBV7-9	TRBJ2-4	CASSLGGARNIQYF
10	TRBV20-1	TRBJ1-1	CSALGAEAFF
13	TRBV20-1	TRBJ2-7	CSAATGETGEQYF
14	TRBV6-1	TRBJ1-2	CASSEGLINYGYTF
12	TRBV7-9	TRBJ1-2	CASRTGGGGYTF
16	TRBV2	TRBJ2-2	CASSEGKGRNTGELFF
15	TRBV20-1	TRBJ2-1	CSARGLAGGANEQFF
17	TRBV20-1	TRBJ2-1	CSATGQGAISSYNEQFF
15	TRBV14	TRBJ2-7	CASSQVGNAGGEQYF
16	TRBV6-2/TRBV6-3	TRBJ2-1	CASSSPGSSSYNEQFF
16	TRBV25-1	TRBJ1-2	CASSSHRDPANYGYTF
11	TRBV29-1	TRBJ2-3	CSVGGENTQYF